This is a list of T cell receptor beta chains from one sample in a study of sequential checkpoint blockade in melanoma. The data were produced by immunoSEQ multiplex PCR, yet TCRdb's version contains in-frame clones alone and is incomplete. This table holds 25,000 to 35,000 clones, 75% to 85% found once. This specimen consisted of CD8+ T cells sorted from blood (inferred from file names), obtained from a patient given nivolumab and ipilimumab in sequence. The receptors stem from a human donor with melanoma. Both conserved end residues are part of each CDR3. A D gene is named only where the DNA matches it firmly. The listing skips clone size in some rows; elsewhere it reads once, few, many or a size class.

V	J	size	D	CDR3	DNA
TRBV29-1	TRBJ2-7	.	.	CSVVGGGRAYEQYF	TGCAGCGTTGTGGGTGGAGGACGGGCCTACGAGCAGTACTTC
TRBV28	TRBJ2-2	once	.	CASSLTGELFF	TGTGCCAGCAGTCTGACCGGGGAGCTGTTTTTT
TRBV7-4	TRBJ1-1	few	TRBD1	CASSPTGGTEAFF	TGTGCCAGCAGCCCGACAGGGGGCACTGAAGCTTTCTTT
TRBV27	TRBJ2-7	once	.	CASSHPGFWEQYF	TGTGCCAGCAGTCACCCAGGGTTTTGGGAGCAGTACTTC
TRBV7-6	TRBJ2-7	.	TRBD2	CASSSILADYEQYF	TGTGCCAGCAGTTCCATTCTAGCGGACTACGAGCAGTACTTC
TRBV5-4	TRBJ1-2	.	TRBD1	CASSTYPLRTGRDYGYTF	TGTGCCAGCAGCACATACCCCTTACGGACAGGGAGGGACTATGGCTACACCTTC
TRBV4-3	TRBJ2-3	medium-sized	TRBD2	CASSQELAGGPSTDTQYF	TGCGCCAGCAGCCAAGAACTAGCGGGAGGGCCAAGTACAGATACGCAGTATTTT
TRBV7-9	TRBJ2-1	.	.	CASSLGLTSYNEQFF	TGTGCCAGCAGCCTGGGACTTACTTCTTACAATGAGCAGTTCTTC
TRBV5-5	TRBJ2-7	.	.	CASSSTRGSGTSYEQYF	TGTGCCAGCAGCTCGACCCGGGGGTCTGGGACCTCCTACGAGCAGTACTTC
TRBV7-3	TRBJ1-1	once	.	CASSFTVNTEAFF	TGTGCCAGCAGCTTCACGGTTAACACTGAAGCTTTCTTT
TRBV6-6	TRBJ2-5	.	TRBD2	CASSYSGGVLETQYF	TGTGCCAGCAGTTACTCGGGGGGGGTGTTGGAGACCCAGTACTTC
TRBV13	TRBJ1-1	.	.	CASGGVNTEAFF	TGTGCCAGCGGAGGGGTGAACACTGAAGCTTTCTTT
TRBV14	TRBJ1-1	.	TRBD1	CASSQNPGTGAEAFF	TGTGCCAGCAGCCAAAACCCCGGGACAGGGGCTGAAGCTTTCTTT
TRBV7-9	TRBJ2-1	.	.	CASSPLGHLSSYNEQFF	TGTGCCAGCAGCCCCCTGGGGCATCTGAGCTCCTACAATGAGCAGTTCTTC
TRBV6-5	TRBJ2-1	.	TRBD2	CASTRLAGVHNEQFF	TGTGCCAGCACCAGACTAGCGGGAGTTCACAATGAGCAGTTCTTC
TRBV4-2	TRBJ2-1	.	TRBD2	CASSSRGGSYNEQFF	TGTGCCAGCAGCTCCCGGGGGGGCTCCTACAATGAGCAGTTCTTC
TRBV10-3	TRBJ1-1	.	.	CAIRLNMGRDTEAFF	TGTGCCATCAGACTCAACATGGGGAGGGACACTGAAGCTTTCTTT
TRBV7-9	TRBJ2-5	once	.	CASREEGEETQYF	TGTGCCAGCAGGGAAGAGGGGGAGGAGACCCAGTACTTC
TRBV7-8	TRBJ2-1	.	TRBD2	CASSLVSGGADNEQFF	TGTGCCAGCAGCTTAGTGTCCGGGGGGGCCGATAATGAGCAGTTCTTC
TRBV23-1	TRBJ2-7	.	.	CASSPRRRGTSYEQYF	TGCGCCAGCAGTCCCCGGCGAAGGGGAACTTCCTACGAGCAGTACTTC
TRBV27	TRBJ1-3	.	.	CASSRGTGNTIYF	TGTGCCAGCAGCAGGGGAACTGGAAACACCATATATTTT
TRBV7-9	TRBJ1-1	.	TRBD1	CASSRGQGRDEAFF	TGTGCCAGCAGCCGGGGACAGGGGAGAGATGAAGCTTTCTTT
TRBV28	TRBJ2-1	.	TRBD2	CASSHGLAGVNEQFF	TGTGCCAGCAGTCACGGACTAGCGGGAGTCAATGAGCAGTTCTTC
TRBV7-8	TRBJ1-1	.	.	CASSLARYTEAFF	TGTGCCAGCAGCTTAGCGCGGTACACTGAAGCTTTCTTT
TRBV5-1	TRBJ2-5	.	.	CASSFSYRETQYF	TGCGCCAGCAGCTTTAGCTATCGAGAGACCCAGTACTTC
TRBV7-6	TRBJ2-7	.	.	CASGSSADTPKHEQYF	TGTGCCAGCGGTTCGTCGGCGGACACGCCGAAACACGAGCAGTACTTC
TRBV29-1	TRBJ2-7	.	.	CSVEGGDAGTDEQYF	TGCAGCGTTGAAGGGGGGGATGCAGGGACGGATGAGCAGTACTTC